One TCR beta chain is described in this entry. What it binds is not known. This sample is drawn from a study of cytomegalovirus exposure and HLA in healthy donors. Study observations and caveats: Associated with cytomegalovirus, according to the listing, were 150 to 200 TCR beta chains. Trimming of TCR beta V- and J-genes showed a link, identified in a later analysis, to a missense DCLRE1C variant. Later analysis showed most CMV-associated TCR beta chains appearing HLA-restricted.

At collection, donors were nominally healthy, but unrecorded immune exposures were probable. V dropped 0 bases and J dropped 6 bases, with 16 bases sitting between them. The CDR3 contains 15 residues. Germline CDR1 is SGHRS and CDR2 is YFSETQ. The PCR contained 60 Vbeta and 13 Jbeta primers. Some clones are missing from TCRdb's copy, which holds only in-frame ones; the method was immunoSEQ multiplex PCR. Here the sample spans 100,000 to 150,000 clones, approximately 87% being singletons. The sample was PBMCs. The source is a young man in good health and CMV-seropositive. The chain uses TRBV5-1 and TRBJ2-7; perhaps TRBD2 as D (6 bases). The CDR3 protein is CASSLAPLGTGEQYF. The CDR3 coding sequence is TGCGCCAGCAGCTTGGCCCCGCTCGGGACTGGCGAGCAGTACTTC.